This passage covers 2 T cell receptor beta chains from one sample sequenced in a study of T cell responses to AZD1222 COVID-19 vaccine. Profiling relied on immunoSEQ multiplex PCR, and the TCRdb table lists in-frame clones only, not all of them. The sample consists of about 99,000 clones, 93% of them appearing once. Sequences were derived from peripheral blood, sampled on day 0 of AZD1222 vaccination. All receptors come from an adult in good health.

This rearrangement joins TRBV20-1 to TRBJ2-3; maybe TRBD2 (5 bases). In germline, CDR1 is DFQATT, CDR2 SNEGSKA (reference sequence). The length of the CDR3 is 15 residues. V gave up 3 bases and J gave up 0 bases, with 13 bases separating them. CDR3 loop: CSASDGGYSTDTQYF. The CDR3 coding sequence is TGCAGTGCTAGTGACGGAGGATATAGCACAGATACGCAGTATTTT.

V and J are TRBV6-4 and TRBJ1-1; 8 bases line up with TRBD1. Germline V gene lookup returns CDR1 MRHNA and CDR2 SNTAGT. The junction had 7 bases not matched to a gene; V was cut back by 6 bases and J by 4 bases. The CDR3 runs 14 residues. The CDR3 DNA reads as TGTGCCAGCAGCAGGGGGCAGGGGAGCACTGAAGCTTTCTTT. It codes for CASSRGQGSTEAFF.